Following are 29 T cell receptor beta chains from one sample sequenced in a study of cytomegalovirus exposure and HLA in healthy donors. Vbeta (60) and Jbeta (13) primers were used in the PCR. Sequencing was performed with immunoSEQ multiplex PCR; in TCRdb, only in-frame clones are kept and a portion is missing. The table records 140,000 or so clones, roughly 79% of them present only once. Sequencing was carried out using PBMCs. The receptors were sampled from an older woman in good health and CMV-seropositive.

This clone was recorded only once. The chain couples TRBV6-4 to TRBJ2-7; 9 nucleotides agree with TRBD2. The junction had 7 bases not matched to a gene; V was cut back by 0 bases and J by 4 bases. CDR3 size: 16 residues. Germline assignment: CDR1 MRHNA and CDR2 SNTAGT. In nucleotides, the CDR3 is TGTGCCAGCAGTGACTCGAGGGCTAGCGGGATGTACGAGCAGTACTTC. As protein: CASSDSRASGMYEQYF.

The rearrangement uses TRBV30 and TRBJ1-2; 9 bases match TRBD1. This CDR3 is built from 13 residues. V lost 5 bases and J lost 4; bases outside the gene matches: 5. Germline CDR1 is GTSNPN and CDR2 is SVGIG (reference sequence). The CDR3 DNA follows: TGTGCCTGGGACCGACAGGGGGGCTATGGCTACACCTTC. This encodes CAWDRQGGYGYTF.

The DNA of the CDR3 is TGCGCCAGCAGCCCGGGATCCTACGAGCAGTACTTC. Encoded protein: CASSPGSYEQYF. This rearrangement joins TRBV5-1 to TRBJ2-7, with D perhaps matching TRBD2 (5 bases). With 4 bases removed from V and 1 base from J, the gap between germline ends came to 6 bases. Germline lookup yields CDR1 SGHRS and CDR2 YFSETQ. This CDR3 comprises 12 residues. Filled out from reference TRBV5-1 and TRBJ2-7, the complete variable domain reads KAGVTQTPRYLIKTRGQQVTLSCSPISGHRSVSWYQQTPGQGLQFLFEYFSETQRNKGNFPGRFSGRQFSNSRSEMNVSTLELGDSALYLCASSPGSYEQYFGPGTRLTVT.

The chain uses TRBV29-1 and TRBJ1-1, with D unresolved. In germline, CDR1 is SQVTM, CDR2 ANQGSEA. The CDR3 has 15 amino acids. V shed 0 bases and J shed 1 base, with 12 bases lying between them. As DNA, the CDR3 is TGCAGCGTTGAAGATGCGGCAGATAGGAACACTGAAGCTTTCTTT. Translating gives CSVEDAADRNTEAFF.

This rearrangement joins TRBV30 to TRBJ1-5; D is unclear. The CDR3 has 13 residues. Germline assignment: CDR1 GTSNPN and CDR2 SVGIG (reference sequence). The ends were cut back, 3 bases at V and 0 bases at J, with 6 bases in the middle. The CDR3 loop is CAWRGDSNQPQHF. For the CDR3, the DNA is TGTGCCTGGAGGGGCGATAGCAATCAGCCCCAGCATTTT.

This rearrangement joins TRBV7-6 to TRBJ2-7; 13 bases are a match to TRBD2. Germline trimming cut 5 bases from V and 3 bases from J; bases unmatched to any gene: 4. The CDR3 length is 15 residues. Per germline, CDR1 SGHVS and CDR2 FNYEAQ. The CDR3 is CASSTGTSGDYEQYF. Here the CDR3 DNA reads TGTGCCAGCAGCACAGGGACTAGCGGGGACTACGAGCAGTACTTC.

CDR3 nucleotides: TGTGCCAGCAGTGGCCCGTGGACAGGCCTCGAGCAGTACTTC. Protein: CASSGPWTGLEQYF. The chain employs TRBV25-1 and TRBJ2-5; 7 nucleotides match TRBD1. The J call is doubtful: the DNA matches TRBJ2-7 better. The CDR3 runs to 14 residues. Germline-derived CDR1 and CDR2 are MGHDK and SYGVNS.

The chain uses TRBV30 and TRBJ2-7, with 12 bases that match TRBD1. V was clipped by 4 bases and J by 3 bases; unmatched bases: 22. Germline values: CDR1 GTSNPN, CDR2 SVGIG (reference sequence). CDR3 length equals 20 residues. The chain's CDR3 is CAWTNKGGTGGPTGGYEQYF. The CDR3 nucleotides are TGTGCCTGGACTAACAAAGGGGGGACAGGGGGCCCGACGGGGGGCTACGAGCAGTACTTC.

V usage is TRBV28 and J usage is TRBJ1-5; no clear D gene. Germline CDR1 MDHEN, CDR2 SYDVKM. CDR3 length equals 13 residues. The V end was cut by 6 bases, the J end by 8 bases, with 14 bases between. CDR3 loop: CASRPSYPEPQHF. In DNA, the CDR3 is TGTGCCAGCAGACCCTCCTACCCCGAGCCCCAGCATTTT. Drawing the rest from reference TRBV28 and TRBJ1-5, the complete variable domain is DVKVTQSSRYLVKRTGEKVFLECVQDMDHENMFWYRQDPGLGLRLIYFSYDVKMKEKGDIPEGYSVSREKKERFSLILESASTNQTSMYLCASRPSYPEPQHFGDGTRLSIL.

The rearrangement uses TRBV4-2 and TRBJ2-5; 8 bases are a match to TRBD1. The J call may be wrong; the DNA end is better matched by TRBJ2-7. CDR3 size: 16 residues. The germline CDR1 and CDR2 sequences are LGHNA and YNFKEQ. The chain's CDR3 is CASSPLTGGTSYEQYF. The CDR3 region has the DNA TGTGCCAGCAGTCCGCTTACAGGGGGTACGTCCTACGAGCAGTACTTC.

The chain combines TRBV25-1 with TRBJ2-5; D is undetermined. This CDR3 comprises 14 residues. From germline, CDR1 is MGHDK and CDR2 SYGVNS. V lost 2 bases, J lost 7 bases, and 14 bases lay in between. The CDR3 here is CASSEGQAFTTQYF. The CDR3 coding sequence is TGTGCCAGCAGTGAAGGCCAGGCTTTTACGACCCAGTACTTC.

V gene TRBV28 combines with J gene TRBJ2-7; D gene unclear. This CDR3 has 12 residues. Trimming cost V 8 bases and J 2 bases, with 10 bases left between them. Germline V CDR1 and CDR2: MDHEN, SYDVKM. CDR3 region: CASLTLPYEQYF. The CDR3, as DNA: TGTGCCAGCTTGACTCTTCCCTACGAGCAGTACTTC.

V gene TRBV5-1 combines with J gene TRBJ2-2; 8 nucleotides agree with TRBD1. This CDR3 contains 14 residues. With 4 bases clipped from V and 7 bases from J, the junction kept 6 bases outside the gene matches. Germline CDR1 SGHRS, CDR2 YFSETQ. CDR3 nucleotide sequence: TGCGCCAGCAGCCGGGACAGGACGGACGGGGAGCTGTTTTTT. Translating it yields CASSRDRTDGELFF. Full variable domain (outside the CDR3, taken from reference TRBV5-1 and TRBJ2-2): KAGVTQTPRYLIKTRGQQVTLSCSPISGHRSVSWYQQTPGQGLQFLFEYFSETQRNKGNFPGRFSGRQFSNSRSEMNVSTLELGDSALYLCASSRDRTDGELFFGEGSRLTVL.

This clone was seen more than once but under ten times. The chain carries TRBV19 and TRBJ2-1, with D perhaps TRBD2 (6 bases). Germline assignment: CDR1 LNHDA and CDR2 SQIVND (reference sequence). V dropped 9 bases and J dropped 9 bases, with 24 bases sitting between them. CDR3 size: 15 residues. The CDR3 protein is CASRPRGTAKSEQFF. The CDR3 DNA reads TGTGCCAGCAGACCTCGGGGGACCGCGAAGAGTGAGCAGTTCTTC.

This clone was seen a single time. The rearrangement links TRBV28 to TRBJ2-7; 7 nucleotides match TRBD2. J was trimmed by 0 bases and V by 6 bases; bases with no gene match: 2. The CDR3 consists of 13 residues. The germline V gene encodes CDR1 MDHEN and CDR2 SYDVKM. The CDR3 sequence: CASRGGVSYEQYF. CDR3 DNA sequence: TGTGCCAGCAGGGGGGGGGTCTCCTACGAGCAGTACTTC.

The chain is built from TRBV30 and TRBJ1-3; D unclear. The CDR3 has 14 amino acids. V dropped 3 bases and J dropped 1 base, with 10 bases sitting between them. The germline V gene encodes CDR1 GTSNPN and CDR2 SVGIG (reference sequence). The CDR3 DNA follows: TGTGCCTGGAGCGGCAGGTTATCTGGAAACACCATATATTTT. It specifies CAWSGRLSGNTIYF. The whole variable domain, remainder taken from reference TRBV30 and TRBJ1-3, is SQTIHQWPATLVQPVGSPLSLECTVEGTSNPNLYWYRQAAGRGLQLLFYSVGIGQISSEVPQNLSASRPQDRQFILSSKKLLLSDSGFYLCAWSGRLSGNTIYFGEGSWLTVV.

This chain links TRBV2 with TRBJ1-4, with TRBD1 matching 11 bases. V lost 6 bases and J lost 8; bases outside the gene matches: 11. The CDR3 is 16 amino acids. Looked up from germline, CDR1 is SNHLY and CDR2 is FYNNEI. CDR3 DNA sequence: TGTGCCAGCAGAGACCGGACAGGGGGCGTTAGGGAAAAACTGTTTTTT. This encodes CASRDRTGGVREKLFF.

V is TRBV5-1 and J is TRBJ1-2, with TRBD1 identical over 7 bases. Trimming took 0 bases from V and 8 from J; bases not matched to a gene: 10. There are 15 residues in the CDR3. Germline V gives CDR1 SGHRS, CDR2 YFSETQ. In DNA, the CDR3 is TGCGCCAGCAGCTTGGAAGGGGGCGCCCGTATAGGCTACACCTTC. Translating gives CASSLEGGARIGYTF.

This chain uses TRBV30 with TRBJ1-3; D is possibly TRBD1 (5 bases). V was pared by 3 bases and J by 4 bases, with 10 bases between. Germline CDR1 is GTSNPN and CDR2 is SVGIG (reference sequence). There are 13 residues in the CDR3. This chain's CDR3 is CAWRGPAGNTIYF. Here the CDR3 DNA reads TGTGCCTGGAGGGGGCCAGCCGGAAACACCATATATTTT.

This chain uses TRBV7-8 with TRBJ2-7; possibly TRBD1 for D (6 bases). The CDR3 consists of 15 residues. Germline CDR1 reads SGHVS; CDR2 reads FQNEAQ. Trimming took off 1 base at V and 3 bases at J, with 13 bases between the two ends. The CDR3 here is CASSLVQDSRYEQYF. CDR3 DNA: TGTGCCAGCAGCTTAGTTCAGGACAGCCGCTACGAGCAGTACTTC.

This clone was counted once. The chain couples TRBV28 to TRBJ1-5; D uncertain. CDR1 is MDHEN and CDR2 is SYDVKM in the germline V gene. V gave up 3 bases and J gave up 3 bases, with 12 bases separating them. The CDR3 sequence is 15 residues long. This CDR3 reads CASSLAGSANQPQHF. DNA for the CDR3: TGTGCCAGCAGTTTGGCGGGGTCCGCCAATCAGCCCCAGCATTTT. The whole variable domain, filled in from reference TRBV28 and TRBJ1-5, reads DVKVTQSSRYLVKRTGEKVFLECVQDMDHENMFWYRQDPGLGLRLIYFSYDVKMKEKGDIPEGYSVSREKKERFSLILESASTNQTSMYLCASSLAGSANQPQHFGDGTRLSIL.

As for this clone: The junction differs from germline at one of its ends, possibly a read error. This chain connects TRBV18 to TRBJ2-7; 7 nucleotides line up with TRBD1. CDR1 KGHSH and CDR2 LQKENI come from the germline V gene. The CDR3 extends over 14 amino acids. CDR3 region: CASAPRQGVYEQYF. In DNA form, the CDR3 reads TGTGCCAGCGCACCAAGACAGGGCGTTTACGAGCAGTACTTC.

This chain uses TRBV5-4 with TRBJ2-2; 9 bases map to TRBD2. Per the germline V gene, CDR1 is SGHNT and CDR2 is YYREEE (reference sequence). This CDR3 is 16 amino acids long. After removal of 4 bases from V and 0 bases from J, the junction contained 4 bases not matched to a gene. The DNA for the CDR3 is TGTGCCAGCAGCGGTACTAGCGGGCCGAACACCGGGGAGCTGTTTTTT. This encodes CASSGTSGPNTGELFF.

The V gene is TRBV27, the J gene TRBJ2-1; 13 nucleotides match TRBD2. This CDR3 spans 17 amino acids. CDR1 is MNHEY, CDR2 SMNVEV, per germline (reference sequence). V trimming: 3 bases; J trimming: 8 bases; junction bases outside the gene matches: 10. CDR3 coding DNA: TGTGCCAGCAGTTTGTGGACTAGCGGGAGTTCCTCGGATGAGCAGTTCTTC. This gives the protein CASSLWTSGSSSDEQFF.

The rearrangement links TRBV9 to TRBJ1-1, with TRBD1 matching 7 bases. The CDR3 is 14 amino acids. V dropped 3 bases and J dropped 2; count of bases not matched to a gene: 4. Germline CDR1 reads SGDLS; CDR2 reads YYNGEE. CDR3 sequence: CASSGDSSNTEAFF. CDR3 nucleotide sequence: TGTGCCAGCAGCGGGGACAGCTCCAACACTGAAGCTTTCTTT.

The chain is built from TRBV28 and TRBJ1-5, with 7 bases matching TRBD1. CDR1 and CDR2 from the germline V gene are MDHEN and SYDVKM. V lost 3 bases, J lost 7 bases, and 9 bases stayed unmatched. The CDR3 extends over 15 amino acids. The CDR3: CASSFLGGIWQPQHF. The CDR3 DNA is TGTGCCAGCAGTTTTCTAGGGGGCATCTGGCAGCCCCAGCATTTT.

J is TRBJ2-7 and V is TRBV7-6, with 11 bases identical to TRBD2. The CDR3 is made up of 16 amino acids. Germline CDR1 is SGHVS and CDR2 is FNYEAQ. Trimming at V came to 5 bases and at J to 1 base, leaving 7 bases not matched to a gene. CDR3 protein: CASSTSTSGGSYEQYF. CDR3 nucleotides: TGTGCCAGCAGCACAAGCACTAGCGGGGGATCCTACGAGCAGTACTTC.

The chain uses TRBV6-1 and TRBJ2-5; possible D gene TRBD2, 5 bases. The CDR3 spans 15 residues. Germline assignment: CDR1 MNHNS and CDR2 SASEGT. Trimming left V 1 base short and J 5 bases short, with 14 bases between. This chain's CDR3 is CASSEVGSGGETQYF. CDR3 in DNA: TGTGCCAGCAGTGAAGTGGGCAGTGGAGGCGAGACCCAGTACTTC.

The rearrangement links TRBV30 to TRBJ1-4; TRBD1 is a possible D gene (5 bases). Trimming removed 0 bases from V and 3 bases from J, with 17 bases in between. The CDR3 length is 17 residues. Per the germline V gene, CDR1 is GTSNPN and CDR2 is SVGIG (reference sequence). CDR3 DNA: TGTGCCTGGAGTGTACGGAGGCAGGGAGGGGCTAATGAAAAACTGTTTTTT. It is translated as CAWSVRRQGGANEKLFF.